Reported below is one T cell receptor (beta chain). What antigen it recognizes has not been identified. No base-level quality is on record; no much larger clone is a single base apart. The CDR3 has 13 amino acids, counting the end cysteine and phenylalanine. Only the CDR3 DNA stays, 39 bases, in frame from base 1. V gives up 5 bases and J gives up 6 bases, and the segment between their germline ends measures 14 bases. Looking up the germline V gene yields CDR1 SGHTA and CDR2 FQGNSA. The sample is drawn from a study of T cell responses to AZD1222 COVID-19 vaccine (dated by TCRdb to 2020 to 2022). In the study overall: AZD1222 recipients given second doses at about 4 weeks or at about 12 weeks were pooled, since spike-specific TCR depth and breadth were not found to differ between the two schedules. Enrollment into the trials was organized by age into subgroups of 18-55, 56-69 and 70-plus years, and those subgroups contained roughly 160, 29 and 62 TCR-sequenced participants, respectively. TCR sequencing was performed for 230 to 250 trial participants, of whom 200 to 220 were given two doses of AZD1222 and around 25 were given two doses of MenACWY control vaccine. Study-level results and caveats: Epitopes outside the regions mutated in the B.1.351 and B.1.1.7 variants were reportedly recognized by nearly half of the unique spike-specific TCRs. In the small 56-69-year group, the increase in depth fell short of significance, most likely because of low power. Participants were mostly white British, with more females than males. The authors suggested clonal diversity may have been underestimated. CD4 TCRs associated with the vaccine covered the entire spike protein, and the dominant responses were in regions 160-218 and 743-854. After two AZD1222 doses, spike-specific TCR breadth and depth were significantly higher than at day 0 and than in MenACWY recipients. Conclusions about previously exposed vaccinees are limited, since just a handful of AZD1222 recipients were seropositive for SARS-CoV-2 at baseline. Because no day 14 peak-response samples were available, the repertoires could be characterized only after the peak T cell response.

The time point label here, explained by the study, means: baseline before first vaccination. Vaccinee samples were obtained from the UK trials COV001 and COV002, which included a single-blind randomized controlled phase 2/3 trial of AZD1222 (ChAdOx1 nCoV-19) in healthy adults. For TCRbeta chain sequencing, PBMC samples from trial participants were taken at day 0 and at day 28 after the second dose. The CDR3 regions of human TCRbeta chains were analyzed by immunosequencing. In the authors' own workflow: Repertoire TCRs were checked for matches against a reference library of SARS-CoV-2-specific TCRs that had been generated using the MIRA antigen-specificity platform. Breadth meant the fraction of unique TCRs that were SARS-CoV-2-associated, whereas depth meant the fraction of total T cells that were SARS-CoV-2-associated. Using the MIRA data, each spike-specific TCR was assigned both to the spike region to which the TCR was reactive and to a CD4 or CD8 class. Log10-transformed breadth and depth values were compared by one-way ANOVA with Sidak's multiple comparisons tests. What TCRdb holds here is the immuneACCESS table cut down to in-frame rearrangements. Part of the clones is not present; checked against another copy, under half of the missing clones reflect an unresolved V gene, and the others are unexplained. For V, J and clone size, that table is used; D and trimming come from the DNA. The sample profile shows roughly 93,000 clones; roughly 88% of them were found once. 26% of the sample lies in the top ten.

Sequencing was performed on peripheral blood, taken on day 0 of AZD1222 vaccination. In this chain, TRBV7-2 is recombined with TRBJ2-7; no D gene call is confident. This clonotype was obtained from an adult in good health. For the CDR3, the sequence is CASSPPSRFEQYF. Read as DNA, the sequence is TGTGCCAGCAGCCCCCCGAGCCGGTTCGAGCAGTACTTC.